This passage covers 10 T cell receptor beta chains from one sample sequenced in a study of OX40 agonist ivuxolimab in advanced cancers. Libraries were prepared through the immunoSEQ multiplex PCR assay. Held by TCRdb, this immuneACCESS table contains in-frame sequences only and omits some clones. Under half of the omission traces to an unresolved V gene where checked; the cause of the rest is unknown. For this sample there are more than 50,000 clones; 80% to 90% appear just once. 2.4% of the sample is taken by the ten largest. Sequenced here: CD4+ or CD8+ T cells sorted from blood, sampled in a trial of the OX40 agonist ivuxolimab. The receptor set was obtained from an adult with an advanced solid tumor such as melanoma, head and neck, liver or kidney cancer.

The J gene is TRBJ1-5, the V gene TRBV6-6, with 7 bases lining up with TRBD1. After removal of 0 bases from V and 4 bases from J, the junction contained 6 bases not matched to a gene. The CDR3 contains 16 residues. Germline-derived CDR1 and CDR2 are MNHNY and SVGAGI (reference sequence). The CDR3 region is CASSYSGGGRNQPQHF. For the CDR3, the DNA is TGTGCCAGCAGTTACTCGGGAGGGGGCCGGAATCAGCCCCAGCATTTT.

The J gene is TRBJ2-2, the V gene TRBV6-1; 8 bases map to TRBD1. The trim removed 8 bases at V and 3 bases at J, leaving 8 bases unmatched. CDR3 size: 15 residues. Germline V gene lookup returns CDR1 MNHNS and CDR2 SASEGT. The CDR3 loop is CASRKQGVDTGELFF. CDR3 in DNA: TGTGCCAGCCGAAAACAGGGGGTTGACACCGGGGAGCTGTTTTTT.

The V call is TRBV6-6, the J call TRBJ1-6; maybe TRBD1 (5 bases). CDR1 MNHNY and CDR2 SVGAGI come from the germline V gene (reference sequence). Between the trimmed V and J ends, which lost 7 bases and 6 bases, there was a span of 16 bases. This CDR3 is 15 amino acids long. In DNA form, the CDR3 reads TGTGCCAGCATGTCCCTGGGACGGATTAATTCACCCCTCCACTTT. Translation gives CASMSLGRINSPLHF.

The chain is built from TRBV7-9 and TRBJ2-7; either TRBD1 or TRBD2 may supply D (5 bases each). From germline, CDR1 is SEHNR and CDR2 FQNEAQ (reference sequence). The V gene lost 8 bases and the J gene lost 7 bases, with 12 bases spanning the gap. There are 11 residues in the CDR3. The CDR3 region is CASSGGSEQYF. CDR3 nucleotides: TGTGCCAGCTCTGGGGGTAGTGAGCAGTACTTC.

This clone was counted once. The V gene is TRBV29-1, the J gene TRBJ1-2; TRBD1 agrees at 9 bases. The junction had 5 bases not matched to a gene; V was cut back by 7 bases and J by 8 bases. Germline V gives CDR1 SQVTM, CDR2 ANQGSEA. CDR3 length equals 11 residues. The CDR3 DNA reads as TGCAGCGCAGGGACAGGGAACGGCTACACCTTC. Translating it yields CSAGTGNGYTF.

This clone was observed a single time. J is TRBJ1-6 and V is TRBV2; 8 bases map to TRBD1. CDR1 and CDR2 (germline): SNHLY, FYNNEI. V trimming: 3 bases; J trimming: 9 bases; junction bases outside the gene matches: 7. The CDR3 has 15 amino acids. CDR3 sequence reads: CASSEFGQGTSPLHF. CDR3 nucleotide sequence: TGTGCCAGCAGTGAGTTTGGACAGGGTACTTCACCCCTCCACTTT.

This chain uses TRBV5-4 with TRBJ2-3; TRBD2 matches at 10 bases. J was trimmed by 5 bases and V by 2 bases; bases with no gene match: 8. From germline, CDR1 is SGHNT and CDR2 YYREEE (reference sequence). The CDR3 consists of 16 residues. CDR3: CASSFQGSGGQDTQYF. In nucleotides, the CDR3 is TGTGCCAGCAGCTTTCAGGGTAGCGGGGGGCAAGATACGCAGTATTTT.

The V call is TRBV4-1, the J call TRBJ1-2, with TRBD1 identical over 8 bases. The CDR3 totals 16 residues. Germline assignment: CDR1 MGHRA and CDR2 YSYEKL. V lost 1 base and J lost 4; bases outside the gene matches: 8. The DNA for the CDR3 is TGCGCCAGCAGCCAAGCCCTTGCAGGGGGCCTCTATGGCTACACCTTC. Residues: CASSQALAGGLYGYTF.

The CDR3 sequence: CASSLASVRGRGHNEQFF. The CDR3 DNA sequence: TGTGCCAGCAGCTTAGCGTCGGTTAGGGGAAGAGGACACAATGAGCAGTTCTTC. The chain joins TRBV7-6 to TRBJ2-1; a possible D gene is TRBD1 (5 bases). V was cut by 0 bases and J by 5 bases, with 20 bases left in between. CDR3 length: 18 amino acids. Looked up from germline, CDR1 is SGHVS and CDR2 is FNYEAQ.

Only a few counts were recorded for this clone. The V call is TRBV6-5, the J call TRBJ1-2; D is ambiguous. This CDR3 has 13 residues. Germline values: CDR1 MNHEY, CDR2 SVGAGI. With 8 bases removed from V and 0 bases from J, the gap between germline ends came to 10 bases. Here the CDR3 reads CASWGKANYGYTF. The CDR3 coding sequence is TGTGCCAGCTGGGGTAAAGCTAACTATGGCTACACCTTC.